This T cell receptor beta chain was recorded in a study of cytomegalovirus exposure and HLA in healthy donors. Study conclusions and caveats: Subsequent analysis revealed that first-cohort TCR clusters tended to co-occur in the 90 to 150 validation repertoires. Specificity of a few CMV-associated chains for CMV antigens was verified in vitro.

Trimming took 1 base from V and 2 from J; bases not matched to a gene: 10. The germline V gene has CDR1 SGHDT and CDR2 YYEEEE. CDR3 length: 18 residues. Method: immunoSEQ multiplex PCR; TCRdb's copy keeps in-frame clones and lacks some. The data contain around 120,000 clones, about 91% of them singletons. Note on this clone: Antigen specificity is unknown.

Sequencing was done on a sample of PBMCs. The genes are TRBV5-6 and TRBJ2-5, with 11 positions matching TRBD2. The TCR sequence derives from a young man in good health and CMV-seronegative. The CDR3, as DNA: TGTGCCAGCAGCTTGATGTTTGCTAGCGGGGGGCTACAAGAGACCCAGTACTTC. It is translated as CASSLMFASGGLQETQYF.